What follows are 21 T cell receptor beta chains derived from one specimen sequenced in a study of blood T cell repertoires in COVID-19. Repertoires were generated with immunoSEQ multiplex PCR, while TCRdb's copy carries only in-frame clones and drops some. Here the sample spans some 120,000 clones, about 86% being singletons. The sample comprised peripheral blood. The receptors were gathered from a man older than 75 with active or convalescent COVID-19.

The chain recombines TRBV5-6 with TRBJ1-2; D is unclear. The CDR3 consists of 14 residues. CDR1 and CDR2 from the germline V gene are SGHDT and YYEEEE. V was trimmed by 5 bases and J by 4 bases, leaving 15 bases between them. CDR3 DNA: TGTGCCAGCAGGTTGCAGCGGGAATCCTATGGCTACACCTTC. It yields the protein CASRLQRESYGYTF.

CDR3 in amino acids: CASSQDEARSGEQYF. The CDR3 coding sequence is TGTGCCAGCAGCCAAGATGAGGCCAGGTCGGGGGAGCAGTACTTC. V is TRBV4-2 and J is TRBJ2-7; possible D gene TRBD2, 5 bases. This CDR3 contains 15 residues. Germline CDR1 reads LGHNA; CDR2 reads YNFKEQ. Trimming removed 0 bases at V and 7 bases at J, with 16 bases between.

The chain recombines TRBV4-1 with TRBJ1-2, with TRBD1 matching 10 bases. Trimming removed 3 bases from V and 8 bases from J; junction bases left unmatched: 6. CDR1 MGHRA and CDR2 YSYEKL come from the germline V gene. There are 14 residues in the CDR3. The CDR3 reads CASSHLGQGRGYTF. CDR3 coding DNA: TGCGCCAGCAGCCACTTGGGACAGGGGAGGGGCTACACCTTC.

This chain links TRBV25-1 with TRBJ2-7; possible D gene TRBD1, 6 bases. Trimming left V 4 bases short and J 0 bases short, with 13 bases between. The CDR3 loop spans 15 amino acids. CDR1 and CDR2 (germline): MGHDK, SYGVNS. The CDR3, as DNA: TGTGCCAGCAGTGCCCCGGGACACCGCTCCTACGAGCAGTACTTC. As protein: CASSAPGHRSYEQYF.

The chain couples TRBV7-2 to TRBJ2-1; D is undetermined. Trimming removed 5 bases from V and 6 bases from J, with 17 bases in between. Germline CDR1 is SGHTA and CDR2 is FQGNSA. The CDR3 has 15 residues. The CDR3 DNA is TGTGCCAGCAGCCCCAGGTCGTCGGTCCTCAATGAGCAGTTCTTC. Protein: CASSPRSSVLNEQFF.

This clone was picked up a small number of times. The CDR3 spells CASSSVAGINTIYF. In DNA form, the CDR3 reads TGTGCCAGCAGCTCGGTAGCGGGTATAAACACCATATATTTT. V usage is TRBV7-6 and J usage is TRBJ1-3; the D is unclear. This CDR3 contains 14 residues. V lost 4 bases and J 6 bases, leaving 13 bases between the germline ends. Germline assignment: CDR1 SGHVS and CDR2 FNYEAQ. The variable domain in full, completed from reference TRBV7-6 and TRBJ1-3, reads GAGVSQSPRYKVTKRGQDVALRCDPISGHVSLYWYRQALGQGPEFLTYFNYEAQQDKSGLPNDRFSAERPEGSISTLTIQRTEQRDSAMYRCASSSVAGINTIYFGEGSWLTVV.

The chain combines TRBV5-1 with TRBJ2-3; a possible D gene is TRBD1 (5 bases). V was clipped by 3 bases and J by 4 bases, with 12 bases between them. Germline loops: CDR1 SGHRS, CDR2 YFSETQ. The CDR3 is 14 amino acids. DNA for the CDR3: TGCGCCAGCAGCTCGGACAATTCCCCAGATACGCAGTATTTT. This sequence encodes CASSSDNSPDTQYF.

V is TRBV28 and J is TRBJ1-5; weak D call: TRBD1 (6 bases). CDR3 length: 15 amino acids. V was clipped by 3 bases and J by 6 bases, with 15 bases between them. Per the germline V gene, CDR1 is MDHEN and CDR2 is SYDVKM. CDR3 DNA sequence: TGTGCCAGCAGTTTCTCTGCAGGGGCAAGTCAGCCCCAGCATTTT. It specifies CASSFSAGASQPQHF. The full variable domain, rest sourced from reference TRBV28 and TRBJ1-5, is DVKVTQSSRYLVKRTGEKVFLECVQDMDHENMFWYRQDPGLGLRLIYFSYDVKMKEKGDIPEGYSVSREKKERFSLILESASTNQTSMYLCASSFSAGASQPQHFGDGTRLSIL.

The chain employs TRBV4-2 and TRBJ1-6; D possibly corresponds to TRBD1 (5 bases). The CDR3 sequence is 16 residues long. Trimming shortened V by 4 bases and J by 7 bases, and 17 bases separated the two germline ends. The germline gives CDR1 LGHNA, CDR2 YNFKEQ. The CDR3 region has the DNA TGTGCCAGCAGCCCCGCTTCACGGGGGGACAATTCACCCCTCCACTTT. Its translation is CASSPASRGDNSPLHF.

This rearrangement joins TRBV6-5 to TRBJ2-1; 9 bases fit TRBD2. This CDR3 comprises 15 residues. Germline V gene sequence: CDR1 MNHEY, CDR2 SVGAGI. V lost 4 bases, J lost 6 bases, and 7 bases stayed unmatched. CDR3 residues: CASSSSGGFFNEQFF. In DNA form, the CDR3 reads TGTGCCAGCAGTTCCAGCGGGGGGTTTTTCAATGAGCAGTTCTTC.

CDR3 in DNA: TGTGCCAGCAGTCACGGCGGAGGGGGCTACACCTTC. Its protein is CASSHGGGGYTF. The V gene is TRBV6-2 or TRBV6-3, the J gene TRBJ1-2, with no clear D. Germline CDR1 MNHEY, CDR2 SVGEGT. V was clipped by 5 bases and J by 8 bases, with 12 bases between them. This CDR3 region has 12 residues.

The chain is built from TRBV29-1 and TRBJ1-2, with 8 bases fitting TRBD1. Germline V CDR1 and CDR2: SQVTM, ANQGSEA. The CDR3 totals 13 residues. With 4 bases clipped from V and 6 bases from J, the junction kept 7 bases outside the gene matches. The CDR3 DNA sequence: TGCAGCGTTGGGACAGGGACACAGGATGGCTACACCTTC. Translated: CSVGTGTQDGYTF.

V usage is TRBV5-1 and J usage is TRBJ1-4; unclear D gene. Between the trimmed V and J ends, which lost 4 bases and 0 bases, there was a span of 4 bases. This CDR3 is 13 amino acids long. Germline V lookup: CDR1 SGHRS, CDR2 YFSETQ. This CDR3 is CASSRATNEKLFF. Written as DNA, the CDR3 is TGCGCCAGCAGCAGAGCAACTAATGAAAAACTGTTTTTT.

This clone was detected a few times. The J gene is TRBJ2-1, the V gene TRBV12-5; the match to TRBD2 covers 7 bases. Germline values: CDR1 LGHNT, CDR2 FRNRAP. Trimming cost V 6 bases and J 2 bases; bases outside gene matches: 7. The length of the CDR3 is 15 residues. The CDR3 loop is CASGPQREPYNEQFF. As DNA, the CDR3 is TGTGCTAGTGGACCCCAGCGGGAACCCTACAATGAGCAGTTCTTC.

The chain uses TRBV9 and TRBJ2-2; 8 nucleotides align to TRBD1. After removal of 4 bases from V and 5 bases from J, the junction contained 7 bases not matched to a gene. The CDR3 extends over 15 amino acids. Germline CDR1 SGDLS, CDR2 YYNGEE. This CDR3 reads CASSPGQGWTGELFF. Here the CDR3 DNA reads TGTGCCAGCAGCCCCGGACAGGGATGGACCGGGGAGCTGTTTTTT.

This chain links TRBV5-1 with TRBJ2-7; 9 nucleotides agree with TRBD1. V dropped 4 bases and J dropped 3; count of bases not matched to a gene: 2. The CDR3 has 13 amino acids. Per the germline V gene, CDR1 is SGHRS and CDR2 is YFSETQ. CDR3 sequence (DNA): TGCGCCAGCAGCACGGGACAGGGCTACGAGCAGTACTTC. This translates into CASSTGQGYEQYF.

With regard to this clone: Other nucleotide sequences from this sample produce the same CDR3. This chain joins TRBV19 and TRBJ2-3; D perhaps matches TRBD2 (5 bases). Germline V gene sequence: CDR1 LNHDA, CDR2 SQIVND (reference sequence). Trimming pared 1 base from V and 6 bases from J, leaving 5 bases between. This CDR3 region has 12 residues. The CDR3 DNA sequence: TGTGCCAGTAGTATAGGGAGGGATACGCAGTATTTT. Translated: CASSIGRDTQYF.

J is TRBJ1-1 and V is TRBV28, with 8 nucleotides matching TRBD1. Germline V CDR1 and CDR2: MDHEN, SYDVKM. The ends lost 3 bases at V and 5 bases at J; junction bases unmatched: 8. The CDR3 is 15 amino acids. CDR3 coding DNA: TGTGCCAGCAGTTTCCCACAGGGGGTGGGGACTGAAGCTTTCTTT. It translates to CASSFPQGVGTEAFF. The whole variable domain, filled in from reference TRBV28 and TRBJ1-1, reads DVKVTQSSRYLVKRTGEKVFLECVQDMDHENMFWYRQDPGLGLRLIYFSYDVKMKEKGDIPEGYSVSREKKERFSLILESASTNQTSMYLCASSFPQGVGTEAFFGQGTRLTVV.

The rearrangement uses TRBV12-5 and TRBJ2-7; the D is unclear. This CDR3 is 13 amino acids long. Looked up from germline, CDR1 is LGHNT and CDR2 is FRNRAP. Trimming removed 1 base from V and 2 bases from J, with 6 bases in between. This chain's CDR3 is CASGLGPTYEQYF. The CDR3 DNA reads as TGTGCTAGTGGTTTGGGTCCCACCTACGAGCAGTACTTC.

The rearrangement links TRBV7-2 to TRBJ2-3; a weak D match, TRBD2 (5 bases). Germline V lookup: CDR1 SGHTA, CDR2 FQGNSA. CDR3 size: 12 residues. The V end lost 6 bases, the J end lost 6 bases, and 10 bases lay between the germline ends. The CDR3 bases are TGTGCCAGCAGTAGGACTTATGATACGCAGTATTTT. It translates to CASSRTYDTQYF. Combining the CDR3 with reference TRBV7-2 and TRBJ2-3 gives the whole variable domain GAGVSQSPSNKVTEKGKDVELRCDPISGHTALYWYRQSLGQGLEFLIYFQGNSAPDKSGLPSDRFSAERTGGSVSTLTIQRTQQEDSAVYLCASSRTYDTQYFGPGTRLTVL.

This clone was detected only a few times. This CDR3 reads CASSIAGGGTEAFF. The CDR3 DNA reads TGTGCCAGTAGTATAGCCGGGGGTGGGACTGAAGCTTTCTTT. The chain has TRBV19 and TRBJ1-1; D may be TRBD1 (5 bases). Germline values: CDR1 LNHDA, CDR2 SQIVND (reference sequence). The CDR3 runs 14 residues. Trimming removed 1 base at V and 5 bases at J, with 11 bases between.